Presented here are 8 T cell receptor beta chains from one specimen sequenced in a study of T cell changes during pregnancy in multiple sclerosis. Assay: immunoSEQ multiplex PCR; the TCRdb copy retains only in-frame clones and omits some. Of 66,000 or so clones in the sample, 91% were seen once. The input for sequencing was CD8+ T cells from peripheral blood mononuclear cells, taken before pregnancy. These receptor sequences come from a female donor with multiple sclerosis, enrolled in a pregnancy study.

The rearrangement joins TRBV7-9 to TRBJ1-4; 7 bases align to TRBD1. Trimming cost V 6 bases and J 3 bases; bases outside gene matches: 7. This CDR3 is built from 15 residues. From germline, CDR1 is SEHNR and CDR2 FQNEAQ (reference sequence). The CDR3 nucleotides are TGTGCCAGCAGACAAACAGGGGAGGCTAATGAAAAACTGTTTTTT. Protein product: CASRQTGEANEKLFF.

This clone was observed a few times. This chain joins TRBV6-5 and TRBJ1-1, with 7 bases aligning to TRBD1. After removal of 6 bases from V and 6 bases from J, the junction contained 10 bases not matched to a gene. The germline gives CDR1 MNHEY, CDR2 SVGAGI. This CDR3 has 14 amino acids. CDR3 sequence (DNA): TGTGCCAGCAGCTTTCGAGAGGGGGCGGCTGAAGCTTTCTTT. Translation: CASSFREGAAEAFF.

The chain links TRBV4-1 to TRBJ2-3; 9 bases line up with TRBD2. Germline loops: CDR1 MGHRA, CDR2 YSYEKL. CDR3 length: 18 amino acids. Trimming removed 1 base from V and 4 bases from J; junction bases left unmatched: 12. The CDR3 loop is CASSQVGAGLAISDTQYF. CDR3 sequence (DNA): TGCGCCAGCAGCCAAGTAGGGGCTGGACTAGCGATTTCAGATACGCAGTATTTT.

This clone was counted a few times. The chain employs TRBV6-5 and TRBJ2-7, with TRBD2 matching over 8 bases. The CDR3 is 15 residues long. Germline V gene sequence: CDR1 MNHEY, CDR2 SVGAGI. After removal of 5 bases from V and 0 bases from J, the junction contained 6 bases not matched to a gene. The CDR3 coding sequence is TGTGCCAGCAGTCACCTAGCGGGCAGCTCCTACGAGCAGTACTTC. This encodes CASSHLAGSSYEQYF.

The CDR3: CASSPGNYEQYF. The CDR3 nucleotides read TGTGCCAGCAGCCCAGGGAACTACGAGCAGTACTTC. This chain joins TRBV14 and TRBJ2-7; D is possibly TRBD1 (5 bases). V lost 4 bases, J lost 3 bases, and 7 bases lay in between. The CDR3 runs 12 residues. CDR1 is SGHDN and CDR2 is FVKESK in the germline V gene.

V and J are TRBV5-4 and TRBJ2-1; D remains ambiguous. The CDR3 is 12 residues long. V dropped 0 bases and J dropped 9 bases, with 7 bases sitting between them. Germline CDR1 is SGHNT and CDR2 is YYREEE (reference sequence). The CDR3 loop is CASSLAYGEQFF. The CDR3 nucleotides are TGTGCCAGCAGCTTGGCTTACGGTGAGCAGTTCTTC.

The CDR3 sequence: CASSLERDRGPRDYGYTF. The CDR3, as DNA: TGTGCCAGCAGCTTAGAGAGGGACAGGGGGCCTAGGGACTATGGCTACACCTTC. This chain joins TRBV7-8 and TRBJ1-2, with 12 bases fitting TRBD1. V was clipped by 1 base and J by 3 bases; unmatched bases: 9. Per germline, CDR1 SGHVS and CDR2 FQNEAQ. CDR3 length: 18 residues.

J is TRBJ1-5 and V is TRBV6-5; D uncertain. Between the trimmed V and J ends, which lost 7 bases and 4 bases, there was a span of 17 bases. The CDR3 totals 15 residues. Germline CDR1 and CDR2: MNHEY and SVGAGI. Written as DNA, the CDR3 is TGTGCCAGCAACGAAAGATGGGAGGGAAATCAGCCCCAGCATTTT. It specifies CASNERWEGNQPQHF.